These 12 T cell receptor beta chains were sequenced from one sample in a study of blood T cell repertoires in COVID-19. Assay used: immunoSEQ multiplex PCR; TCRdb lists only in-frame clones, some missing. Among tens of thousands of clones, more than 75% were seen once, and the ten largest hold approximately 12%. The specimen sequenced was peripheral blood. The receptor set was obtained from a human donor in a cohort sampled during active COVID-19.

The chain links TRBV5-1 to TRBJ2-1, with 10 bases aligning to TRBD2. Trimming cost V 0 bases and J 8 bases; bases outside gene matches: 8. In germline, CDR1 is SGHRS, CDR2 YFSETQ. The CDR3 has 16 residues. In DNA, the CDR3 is TGCGCCAGCAGCTTGGCCTGGACTAGCGGCCGTGATGAGCAGTTCTTC. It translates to CASSLAWTSGRDEQFF.

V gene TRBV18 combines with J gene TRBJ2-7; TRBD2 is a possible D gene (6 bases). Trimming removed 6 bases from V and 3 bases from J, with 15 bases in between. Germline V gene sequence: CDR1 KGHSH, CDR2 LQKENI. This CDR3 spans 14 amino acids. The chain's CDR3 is CASSRAGSSYEQYF. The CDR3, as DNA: TGTGCCAGCTCCCGAGCGGGTTCCAGCTACGAGCAGTACTTC.

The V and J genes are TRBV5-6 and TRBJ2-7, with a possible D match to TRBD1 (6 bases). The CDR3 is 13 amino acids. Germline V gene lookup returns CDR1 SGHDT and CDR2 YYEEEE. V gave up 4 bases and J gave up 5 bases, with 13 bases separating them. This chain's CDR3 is CASSIGQSHEQYF. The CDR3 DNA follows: TGTGCCAGCAGCATCGGACAGTCCCACGAGCAGTACTTC. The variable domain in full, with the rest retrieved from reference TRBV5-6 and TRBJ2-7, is DAGVTQSPTHLIKTRGQQVTLRCSPKSGHDTVSWYQQALGQGPQFIFQYYEEEERQRGNFPDRFSGHQFPNYSSELNVNALLLGDSALYLCASSIGQSHEQYFGPGTRLTVT.

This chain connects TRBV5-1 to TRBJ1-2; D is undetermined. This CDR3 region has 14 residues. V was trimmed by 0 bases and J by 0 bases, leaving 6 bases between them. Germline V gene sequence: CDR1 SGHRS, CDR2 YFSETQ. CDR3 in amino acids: CASSLDSTNYGYTF. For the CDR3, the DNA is TGCGCCAGCAGCTTGGACAGTACTAACTATGGCTACACCTTC. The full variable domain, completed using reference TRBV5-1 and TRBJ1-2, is KAGVTQTPRYLIKTRGQQVTLSCSPISGHRSVSWYQQTPGQGLQFLFEYFSETQRNKGNFPGRFSGRQFSNSRSEMNVSTLELGDSALYLCASSLDSTNYGYTFGSGTRLTVV.

The DNA for the CDR3 is TGTGCCAGCAGCTTAGATGGTTCTATCACAGATACGCAGTATTTT. Protein: CASSLDGSITDTQYF. V usage is TRBV11-2 and J usage is TRBJ2-3; D is undetermined. V was trimmed by 0 bases and J by 2 bases, leaving 9 bases between them. CDR1 and CDR2 from the germline V gene are SGHAT and FQNNGV. CDR3 length: 15 residues.

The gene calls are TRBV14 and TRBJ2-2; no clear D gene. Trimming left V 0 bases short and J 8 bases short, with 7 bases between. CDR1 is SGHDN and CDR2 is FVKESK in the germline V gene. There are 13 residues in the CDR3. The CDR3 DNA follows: TGTGCCAGCAGCCAAGATCTCGGTGGGGAGCTGTTTTTT. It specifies CASSQDLGGELFF.

CDR3 amino acids: CASSYRGLGFYEQYF. CDR3 nucleotide sequence: TGTGCCAGCAGTTACAGAGGGTTAGGGTTCTACGAGCAGTACTTC. J is TRBJ2-7 and V is TRBV6-5; D possibly corresponds to TRBD2 (5 bases). Germline-derived CDR1 and CDR2 are MNHEY and SVGAGI. The ends were cut back, 2 bases at V and 3 bases at J, with 14 bases in the middle. The CDR3 length is 15 residues.

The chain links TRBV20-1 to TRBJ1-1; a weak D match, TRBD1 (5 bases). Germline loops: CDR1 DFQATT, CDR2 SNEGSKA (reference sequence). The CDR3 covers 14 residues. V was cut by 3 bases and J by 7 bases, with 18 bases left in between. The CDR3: CSASAIGGAVEAFF. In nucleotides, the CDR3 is TGCAGTGCTAGTGCTATTGGAGGGGCAGTTGAAGCTTTCTTT.

The CDR3 loop reads CASSSLTGGEEKLFF. Written as DNA, the CDR3 is TGTGCCAGCAGCTCTCTGACAGGGGGTGAGGAAAAACTGTTTTTT. The chain is built from TRBV7-9 and TRBJ1-4, with 9 bases fitting TRBD1. The V gene end was trimmed by 4 bases and the J gene end by 8 bases; junction bases not matched to a gene: 8. The CDR3 covers 15 residues. The germline gives CDR1 SEHNR, CDR2 FQNEAQ (reference sequence). Together with reference TRBV7-9 and TRBJ1-4, the CDR3 gives the full variable domain: DTGVSQNPRHKITKRGQNVTFRCDPISEHNRLYWYRQTLGQGPEFLTYFQNEAQLEKSRLLSDRFSAERPKGSFSTLEIQRTEQGDSAMYLCASSSLTGGEEKLFFGSGTQLSVL.

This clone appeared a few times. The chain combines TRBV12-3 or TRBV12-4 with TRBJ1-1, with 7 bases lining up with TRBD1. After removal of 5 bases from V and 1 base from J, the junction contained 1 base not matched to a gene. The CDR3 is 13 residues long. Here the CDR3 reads CASSGQENTEAFF. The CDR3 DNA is TGTGCCAGCAGTGGACAGGAGAACACTGAAGCTTTCTTT.

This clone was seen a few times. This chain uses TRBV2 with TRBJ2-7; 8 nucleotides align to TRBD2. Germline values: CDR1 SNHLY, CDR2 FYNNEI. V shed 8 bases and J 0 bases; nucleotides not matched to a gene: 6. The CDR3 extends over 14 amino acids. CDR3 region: CASGREGSSYEQYF. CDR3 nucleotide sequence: TGTGCCAGCGGTCGGGAGGGAAGCTCCTACGAGCAGTACTTC.

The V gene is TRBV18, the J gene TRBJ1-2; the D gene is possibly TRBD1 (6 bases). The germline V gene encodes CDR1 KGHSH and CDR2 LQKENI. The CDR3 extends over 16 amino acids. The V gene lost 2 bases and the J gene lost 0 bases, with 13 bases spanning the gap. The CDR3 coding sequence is TGTGCCAGCTCACCAATTAGGGGGTATACTAACTATGGCTACACCTTC. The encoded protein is CASSPIRGYTNYGYTF.